One sample yielded the 18 T cell receptor beta chains listed below, sequenced in a study of technical replicates of blood from a handful of donors. Data came from immunoSEQ multiplex PCR; TCRdb stores just in-frame clones and leaves some out. The sample lists around 67,000 clones, 80% to 95% occurring once. The sample consisted of T cells isolated from PBMCs. All receptors derive from a human donor in good health.

The gene calls are TRBV20-1 and TRBJ2-3, with D unclear. The CDR3 totals 10 residues. Trimming removed 3 bases from V and 5 bases from J, with 3 bases in between. Germline values: CDR1 DFQATT, CDR2 SNEGSKA (reference sequence). CDR3 bases: TGCAGTGCTAGCGTAGATACGCAGTATTTT. Amino acid sequence: CSASVDTQYF.

The rearrangement links TRBV15 to TRBJ1-4; perhaps TRBD1 as D (6 bases). CDR1 is LNHNV and CDR2 is YYDKDF in the germline V gene (reference sequence). V was clipped by 0 bases and J by 8 bases, with 16 bases between them. The CDR3 contains 16 residues. The CDR3 spells CATSRDLYREGEKLFF. DNA of the CDR3: TGTGCCACCAGCAGAGATTTGTACAGGGAGGGCGAAAAACTGTTTTTT. The full variable domain, completed using reference TRBV15 and TRBJ1-4, is DAMVIQNPRYQVTQFGKPVTLSCSQTLNHNVMYWYQQKSSQAPKLLFHYYDKDFNNEADTPDNFQSRRPNTSFCFLDIRSPGLGDTAMYLCATSRDLYREGEKLFFGSGTQLSVL.

The chain employs TRBV18 and TRBJ1-1; 9 bases match TRBD1. V trimming: 4 bases; J trimming: 2 bases; junction bases outside the gene matches: 8. CDR3 size: 16 residues. Germline CDR1 KGHSH, CDR2 LQKENI. DNA for the CDR3: TGTGCCAGCTCACTTGGACAGGGGTTTCTTAACACTGAAGCTTTCTTT. Amino acid sequence: CASSLGQGFLNTEAFF.

This chain connects TRBV6-5 to TRBJ1-2; 9 bases are a match to TRBD1. The CDR3 spans 16 residues. The trim removed 2 bases at V and 4 bases at J, leaving 8 bases unmatched. Germline CDR1 MNHEY, CDR2 SVGAGI. In DNA form, the CDR3 reads TGTGCCAGCAGTTACCTGACAGGGGGAGCGATCTATGGCTACACCTTC. Translated: CASSYLTGGAIYGYTF.

In this sample, this clone turned up once. The J gene is TRBJ2-1, the V gene TRBV6-5; D uncertain. This CDR3 is 12 amino acids long. Germline CDR1 and CDR2: MNHEY and SVGAGI. V lost 2 bases to trimming and J lost 14 bases, with 13 bases between them. CDR3 protein: CASSYDSRMKFF. The CDR3 nucleotides are TGTGCCAGCAGTTACGACTCGCGGATGAAGTTCTTC.

The CDR3 region is CASSAMIQGRRNTIYF. As DNA, the CDR3 is TGTGCCAGCAGCGCAATGATACAGGGAAGACGGAACACCATATATTTT. The V call is TRBV9, the J call TRBJ1-3, with D perhaps TRBD1 (6 bases). The CDR3 contains 16 residues. The germline CDR1 and CDR2 sequences are SGDLS and YYNGEE. V lost 3 bases to trimming and J lost 7 bases, with 20 bases between them.

The rearrangement uses TRBV19 and TRBJ2-7; D unresolved. CDR1 and CDR2 (germline): LNHDA, SQIVND (reference sequence). Deletions cut 2 bases from V and 0 bases from J, with 11 bases between. The CDR3 totals 15 residues. Here the CDR3 reads CASSILHTNSYEQYF. The CDR3, as DNA: TGTGCCAGTAGTATATTACATACTAACTCCTACGAGCAGTACTTC.

The chain has TRBV7-6 and TRBJ2-5; perhaps TRBD1 as D (6 bases). The germline V gene has CDR1 SGHVS and CDR2 FNYEAQ. CDR3 length: 13 amino acids. Trimming took 2 bases from V and 5 from J, leaving 9 bases between them. The chain's CDR3 is CASSLNRVETQYF. The CDR3 DNA reads as TGTGCCAGCAGCTTAAACAGGGTTGAGACCCAGTACTTC.

V gene TRBV28 combines with J gene TRBJ2-7, with D perhaps matching TRBD1 (5 bases). V was trimmed by 4 bases and J by 0 bases, leaving 10 bases between them. The CDR3 consists of 14 residues. Germline assignment: CDR1 MDHEN and CDR2 SYDVKM. CDR3 sequence: CASSSQTVSYEQYF. In DNA form, the CDR3 reads TGTGCCAGCAGTTCTCAGACAGTCTCCTACGAGCAGTACTTC.

The sample holds one count of this clone. The V gene is TRBV19, the J gene TRBJ1-5, with D tentatively TRBD1 (5 bases). This CDR3 comprises 15 residues. The V end lost 6 bases, the J end lost 0 bases, and 12 bases lay between the germline ends. Looked up from germline, CDR1 is LNHDA and CDR2 is SQIVND (reference sequence). In DNA, the CDR3 is TGTGCCAGTAGCGGCAGGGCCTATAGCAATCAGCCCCAGCATTTT. Translation: CASSGRAYSNQPQHF. The variable domain in full, with the rest retrieved from reference TRBV19 and TRBJ1-5, is DGGITQSPKYLFRKEGQNVTLSCEQNLNHDAMYWYRQDPGQGLRLIYYSQIVNDFQKGDIAEGYSVSREKKESFPLTVTSAQKNPTAFYLCASSGRAYSNQPQHFGDGTRLSIL.

This sequence joins TRBV4-1 and TRBJ2-3, with 8 bases fitting TRBD2. The V gene's germline CDR1 is MGHRA and CDR2 YSYEKL. The CDR3 length is 16 residues. The trim removed 4 bases at V and 2 bases at J, leaving 8 bases unmatched. Here the CDR3 DNA reads TGCGCCAGCAGCCCCCCGGGAGGGAGGCCCACAGATACGCAGTATTTT. Translating it yields CASSPPGGRPTDTQYF.

The chain employs TRBV28 and TRBJ2-7, with TRBD2 matching 10 bases. Germline V lookup: CDR1 MDHEN, CDR2 SYDVKM. Trimming took 5 bases from V and 1 from J; bases not matched to a gene: 8. The length of the CDR3 is 16 residues. The CDR3 nucleotides are TGTGCCAGCAGTACCCCACTAGCGGGGACTTCCTACGAGCAGTACTTC. It specifies CASSTPLAGTSYEQYF.

The chain employs TRBV19 and TRBJ1-2; 7 nucleotides match TRBD1. This CDR3 region has 15 residues. Germline V CDR1 and CDR2: LNHDA, SQIVND (reference sequence). V shed 3 bases, J shed 2 bases, and the junction held 6 bases outside the gene matches. CDR3 sequence (DNA): TGTGCCAGTAGTATCTCCGGGACAGCCAACTATGGCTACACCTTC. Protein sequence: CASSISGTANYGYTF.

This chain uses TRBV4-2 with TRBJ2-7; weak D call: TRBD1 (6 bases). The germline V gene has CDR1 LGHNA and CDR2 YNFKEQ. The CDR3 spans 16 residues. V lost 0 bases and J lost 5, with 17 bases in between. The DNA for the CDR3 is TGTGCCAGCAGCCAAGACCTCAGGGGCGTTTCGGACGAGCAGTACTTC. This translates into CASSQDLRGVSDEQYF.

The chain joins TRBV7-3 to TRBJ1-2, with D perhaps matching TRBD1 (6 bases). Germline CDR1 SGHTA, CDR2 FQGTGA. The CDR3 spans 17 residues. The V end was cut by 1 base, the J end by 7 bases, with 22 bases between. The CDR3 protein is CASSLRGGLVGAPGYTF. The CDR3 coding sequence is TGTGCCAGCAGCTTAAGAGGCGGGCTGGTGGGGGCCCCTGGCTACACCTTC.

This clone was recorded only once. The rearrangement joins TRBV10-3 to TRBJ1-1; D gene ambiguous. The CDR3 consists of 12 residues. The V end lost 2 bases, the J end lost 11 bases, and 12 bases lay between the germline ends. CDR1 ENHRY and CDR2 SYGVKD come from the germline V gene. This chain's CDR3 is CAISEGRESAFF. The CDR3 DNA reads TGTGCCATCAGTGAGGGTAGGGAGTCCGCTTTCTTT.

This chain joins TRBV10-3 and TRBJ2-7; tentatively, D is TRBD2 (5 bases). Between the trimmed V and J ends, which lost 0 bases and 7 bases, there was a span of 13 bases. Per the germline V gene, CDR1 is ENHRY and CDR2 is SYGVKD. The CDR3 covers 14 residues. Written as DNA, the CDR3 is TGTGCCATCAGTGAGTCTCTGGACCGGGGAGAGCAGTACTTC. Translation gives CAISESLDRGEQYF.

The genes are TRBV14 and TRBJ1-1, with 7 bases identical to TRBD1. The CDR3 runs to 15 residues. Germline CDR1 is SGHDN and CDR2 is FVKESK. The J segment lost 0 bases and the V segment lost 6 bases, leaving 7 bases of the junction unmatched. The CDR3 bases are TGTGCCAGCAGTGAGACAGGGCCCATGAACACTGAAGCTTTCTTT. It specifies CASSETGPMNTEAFF.